These T cell receptor beta chains were read from a single sample in a study of T cell responses to AZD1222 COVID-19 vaccine. Clones were sequenced by immunoSEQ multiplex PCR, and TCRdb holds only the in-frame ones, with some missing. The sample lists 110,000 to 150,000 clones; around 94% were seen once. The material was peripheral blood, obtained after recovery from COVID-19. The receptor set was obtained from an adult who had recovered from COVID-19. The CDR3 runs from the conserved cysteine through the conserved F or W. D genes are given only for firm matches. Only part of the rows carry a size: once, few, many, or a class if the clone is expanded.

J gene: TRBJ1-5
clone size: -
D gene: -
V gene: TRBV19
CDR3 protein: CASSHDSNQPQHF
CDR3 DNA: TGTGCCAGTAGTCACGACAGCAATCAGCCCCAGCATTTT

J gene: TRBJ2-5
clone size: -
D gene: TRBD2
V gene: TRBV5-1
CDR3 protein: CASSLEAGAGETQYF
CDR3 DNA: TGCGCCAGCAGCTTGGAAGCGGGAGCGGGAGAGACCCAGTACTTC

J gene: TRBJ2-7
clone size: -
D gene: -
V gene: TRBV3-1/TRBV3-2
CDR3 protein: CASSQDQHRAYEQYF
CDR3 DNA: TGTGCCAGCAGCCAAGATCAACATCGGGCTTACGAGCAGTACTTC

J gene: TRBJ2-5
clone size: -
D gene: -
V gene: TRBV10-1
CDR3 protein: CASNSQGGAQYF
CDR3 DNA: TGCGCCAGCAATTCCCAGGGGGGGGCCCAGTACTTC

J gene: TRBJ2-1
clone size: -
D gene: TRBD2
V gene: TRBV11-2
CDR3 protein: CASSPTSGNSYNEQFF
CDR3 DNA: TGTGCCAGCAGTCCGACTAGCGGGAACTCCTACAATGAGCAGTTCTTC

J gene: TRBJ1-1
clone size: -
D gene: TRBD1
V gene: TRBV28
CDR3 protein: CASSLSGQAAFF
CDR3 DNA: TGTGCCAGCAGTTTGAGCGGACAGGCGGCTTTCTTT

J gene: TRBJ2-2
clone size: -
D gene: TRBD1
V gene: TRBV3-1/TRBV3-2
CDR3 protein: CASSQRTGNTGELFF
CDR3 DNA: TGTGCCAGCAGCCAGAGGACAGGTAACACCGGGGAGCTGTTTTTT

J gene: TRBJ2-5
clone size: -
D gene: -
V gene: TRBV9
CDR3 protein: CASSVLLALITQYF
CDR3 DNA: TGTGCCAGCAGCGTACTACTAGCCCTCATAACCCAGTACTTC

J gene: TRBJ2-1
clone size: -
D gene: TRBD2
V gene: TRBV15
CDR3 protein: CATSRREGQLGEQFF
CDR3 DNA: TGTGCCACCAGCAGAAGGGAGGGCCAGTTAGGTGAGCAGTTCTTC

J gene: TRBJ2-3
clone size: -
D gene: -
V gene: TRBV5-1
CDR3 protein: CASSPGSGFITDTQYF
CDR3 DNA: TGCGCCAGCAGCCCCGGTTCAGGGTTCATTACAGATACGCAGTATTTT

J gene: TRBJ1-6
clone size: -
D gene: TRBD1
V gene: TRBV6-1
CDR3 protein: CASSKETGQGGSPLHF
CDR3 DNA: TGTGCCAGCAGTAAAGAGACAGGGCAGGGTGGTTCACCCCTCCACTTT

J gene: TRBJ1-2
clone size: -
D gene: -
V gene: TRBV6-5
CDR3 protein: CASSYSGFSRGYTF
CDR3 DNA: TGTGCCAGCAGTTACTCGGGTTTCTCGCGTGGCTACACCTTC

J gene: TRBJ1-3
clone size: -
D gene: -
V gene: TRBV9
CDR3 protein: CASSVGGRADTIYF
CDR3 DNA: TGTGCCAGCAGCGTAGGCGGTCGGGCGGACACCATATATTTT

J gene: TRBJ2-5
clone size: -
D gene: -
V gene: TRBV6-6
CDR3 protein: CASTLRETQYF
CDR3 DNA: TGTGCCAGTACTCTTCGAGAGACCCAGTACTTC

J gene: TRBJ1-5
clone size: -
D gene: TRBD1
V gene: TRBV6-4
CDR3 protein: CASSALGQGYSNQPQHF
CDR3 DNA: TGTGCCAGCAGTGCCTTAGGACAGGGTTATAGCAATCAGCCCCAGCATTTT

J gene: TRBJ1-2
clone size: once
D gene: -
V gene: TRBV5-1
CDR3 protein: CASSLADRSGYTF
CDR3 DNA: TGCGCCAGCAGCTTGGCTGACAGGAGTGGCTACACCTTC

J gene: TRBJ1-3
clone size: -
D gene: -
V gene: TRBV7-9
CDR3 protein: CASRETGYSGNTIYF
CDR3 DNA: TGTGCCAGCAGAGAGACAGGTTACTCTGGAAACACCATATATTTT

J gene: TRBJ2-7
clone size: -
D gene: TRBD1
V gene: TRBV6-6
CDR3 protein: CASSEGQGGYEQYF
CDR3 DNA: TGTGCCAGCAGCGAGGGACAGGGGGGTTACGAGCAGTACTTC

J gene: TRBJ2-1
clone size: -
D gene: -
V gene: TRBV14
CDR3 protein: CASSQGRGSIRGEQFF
CDR3 DNA: TGTGCCAGCAGCCAAGGTCGGGGCTCCATTCGGGGTGAGCAGTTCTTC

J gene: TRBJ2-1
clone size: -
D gene: -
V gene: TRBV19
CDR3 protein: CASSLSSYNEQFF
CDR3 DNA: TGTGCCAGTAGTTTGAGCTCCTACAATGAGCAGTTCTTC

J gene: TRBJ1-3
clone size: once
D gene: -
V gene: TRBV7-6
CDR3 protein: CASSRGSGNTIYF
CDR3 DNA: TGTGCCAGCAGCCGGGGCTCCGGAAACACCATATATTTT

J gene: TRBJ2-7
clone size: once
D gene: -
V gene: TRBV30
CDR3 protein: CAWGTLEQYF
CDR3 DNA: TGTGCCTGGGGGACACTCGAGCAGTACTTC

J gene: TRBJ2-1
clone size: -
D gene: TRBD2
V gene: TRBV14
CDR3 protein: CASSKRTPIPLAGGPGEQFF
CDR3 DNA: TGTGCCAGCAGCAAGCGTACTCCTATACCCCTAGCGGGAGGGCCGGGAGAGCAGTTCTTC

J gene: TRBJ2-1
clone size: -
D gene: -
V gene: TRBV11-3
CDR3 protein: CASSLLGVYNEQFF
CDR3 DNA: TGTGCCAGCAGCTTACTCGGGGTATACAATGAGCAGTTCTTC

J gene: TRBJ2-3
clone size: -
D gene: TRBD2
V gene: TRBV10-3
CDR3 protein: CASLAGDTDTQYF
CDR3 DNA: TGTGCCTCTCTTGCGGGAGACACAGATACGCAGTATTTT

J gene: TRBJ2-7
clone size: -
D gene: -
V gene: TRBV2
CDR3 protein: CASRRGQGAYEQYF
CDR3 DNA: TGTGCCAGCCGGAGGGGCCAGGGGGCCTACGAGCAGTACTTC

J gene: TRBJ1-2
clone size: -
D gene: -
V gene: TRBV9
CDR3 protein: CASSVTPGTGYTF
CDR3 DNA: TGTGCCAGCAGCGTAACTCCAGGGACTGGCTACACCTTC

J gene: TRBJ2-3
clone size: -
D gene: -
V gene: TRBV27
CDR3 protein: CASSSGPSTDTQYF
CDR3 DNA: TGTGCCAGCAGCTCAGGGCCTAGCACAGATACGCAGTATTTT

J gene: TRBJ2-7
clone size: few
D gene: -
V gene: TRBV11-2
CDR3 protein: CASSLAGTVSYEQYF
CDR3 DNA: TGTGCCAGCAGCTTAGCGGGGACGGTTTCCTACGAGCAGTACTTC

J gene: TRBJ1-2
clone size: -
D gene: TRBD1
V gene: TRBV11-2
CDR3 protein: CASSLQLDREIGYTF
CDR3 DNA: TGTGCCAGCAGCTTGCAACTTGACAGGGAGATTGGCTACACCTTC

J gene: TRBJ1-5
clone size: once
D gene: TRBD1
V gene: TRBV20-1
CDR3 protein: CSASKGGDQPQHF
CDR3 DNA: TGCAGTGCTAGTAAAGGGGGCGATCAGCCCCAGCATTTT

J gene: TRBJ1-5
clone size: once
D gene: -
V gene: TRBV7-9
CDR3 protein: CASSLVSNQPQHF
CDR3 DNA: TGTGCCAGCAGCTTAGTGAGCAATCAGCCCCAGCATTTT

J gene: TRBJ2-7
clone size: -
D gene: -
V gene: TRBV19
CDR3 protein: CASSTEYEQYF
CDR3 DNA: TGTGCCAGTAGTACCGAATACGAGCAGTACTTC

J gene: TRBJ1-6
clone size: -
D gene: -
V gene: TRBV28
CDR3 protein: CASSTRVGGWTLHF
CDR3 DNA: TGTGCCAGCAGTACCAGAGTGGGGGGTTGGACCCTCCACTTT

J gene: TRBJ2-3
clone size: -
D gene: -
V gene: TRBV9
CDR3 protein: CASSTRPLGTDTQYF
CDR3 DNA: TGTGCCAGCAGCACACGACCTCTAGGCACAGATACGCAGTATTTT

J gene: TRBJ2-2
clone size: -
D gene: -
V gene: TRBV7-9
CDR3 protein: CASRDFTTGELFF
CDR3 DNA: TGTGCCAGCAGGGACTTCACCACCGGGGAGCTGTTTTTT

J gene: TRBJ2-1
clone size: once
D gene: -
V gene: TRBV28
CDR3 protein: CASRGREGGSNEQFF
CDR3 DNA: TGTGCCAGCAGAGGCAGGGAAGGGGGATCCAATGAGCAGTTCTTC

J gene: TRBJ2-2
clone size: -
D gene: -
V gene: TRBV19
CDR3 protein: CASSIRHNTGELFF
CDR3 DNA: TGTGCCAGTAGTATTCGACACAACACCGGGGAGCTGTTTTTT

J gene: TRBJ1-2
clone size: -
D gene: TRBD1
V gene: TRBV6-2/TRBV6-3
CDR3 protein: CASSPTGDGYTF
CDR3 DNA: TGTGCCAGCAGTCCGACAGGGGATGGCTACACCTTC

J gene: TRBJ2-7
clone size: -
D gene: -
V gene: TRBV27
CDR3 protein: CASRRGDEQYF
CDR3 DNA: TGTGCCAGCAGGAGGGGGGACGAGCAGTACTTC